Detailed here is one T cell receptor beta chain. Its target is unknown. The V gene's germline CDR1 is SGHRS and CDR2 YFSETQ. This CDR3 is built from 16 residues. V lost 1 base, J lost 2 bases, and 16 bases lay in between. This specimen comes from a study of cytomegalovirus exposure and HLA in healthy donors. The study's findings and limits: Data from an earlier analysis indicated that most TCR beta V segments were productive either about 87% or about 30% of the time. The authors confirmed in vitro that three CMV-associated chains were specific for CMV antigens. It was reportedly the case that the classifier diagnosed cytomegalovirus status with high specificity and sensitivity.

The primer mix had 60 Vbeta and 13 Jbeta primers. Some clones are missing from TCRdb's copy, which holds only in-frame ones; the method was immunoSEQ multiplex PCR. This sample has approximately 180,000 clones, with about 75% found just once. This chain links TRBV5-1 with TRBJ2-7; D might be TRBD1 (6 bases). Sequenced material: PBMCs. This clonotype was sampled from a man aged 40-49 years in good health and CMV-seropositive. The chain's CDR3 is CASSLSAPRGTYEQYF. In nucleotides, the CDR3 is TGCGCCAGCAGCTTGTCCGCACCCAGGGGAACCTACGAGCAGTACTTC.